Shown below are 14 T cell receptor beta chains from a single sample sequenced in a study of blood T cell repertoires in COVID-19. The table came from immunoSEQ multiplex PCR; TCRdb's copy has only in-frame clones and leaves some out. Of 250,000 to 350,000 clones listed, about 87% are singletons. Sequencing was carried out using peripheral blood. These receptor sequences come from a woman between 50 and 59 years old who had recovered from COVID-19.

The V and J genes are TRBV20-1 and TRBJ2-1; no reliable D call. The CDR3 is 13 amino acids. The V gene's germline CDR1 is DFQATT and CDR2 SNEGSKA (reference sequence). Trimming took 3 bases from V and 6 from J, leaving 12 bases between them. In DNA form, the CDR3 reads TGCAGTGCTAGTAAGAGCGCCCTCAATGAGCAGTTCTTC. It encodes CSASKSALNEQFF.

The chain is built from TRBV6-5 and TRBJ2-5, with 15 bases matching TRBD2. This CDR3 has 16 residues. The trim removed 1 base at V and 5 bases at J, leaving 2 bases unmatched. Germline V CDR1 and CDR2: MNHEY, SVGAGI. The CDR3 region has the DNA TGTGCCAGCAGTTACTTTGGACTAGCGGGAGGGGAGACCCAGTACTTC. It translates to CASSYFGLAGGETQYF.

The chain combines TRBV4-3 with TRBJ1-1; D is possibly TRBD1 (5 bases). Trimming removed 3 bases at V and 3 bases at J, with 17 bases between. The CDR3 has 16 residues. Germline V lookup: CDR1 LGHNA, CDR2 YSLEER. The DNA of the CDR3 is TGCGCCAGCAGCCACTCTTCCGGGCGCAGGGACACTGAAGCTTTCTTT. The encoded protein is CASSHSSGRRDTEAFF.

This sequence joins TRBV4-2 and TRBJ2-2; 7 positions match TRBD1. The CDR3 loop spans 16 amino acids. The V gene end was trimmed by 5 bases and the J gene end by 1 base; junction bases not matched to a gene: 7. Germline CDR1 LGHNA, CDR2 YNFKEQ. Here the CDR3 DNA reads TGTGCCAGCAGCAGGGATGGACAGGTGAACACCGGGGAGCTGTTTTTT. It codes for CASSRDGQVNTGELFF.

This clone was seen only once. The chain combines TRBV6-6 with TRBJ1-1; D is unresolved. The CDR3 is made up of 11 amino acids. Germline V CDR1 and CDR2: MNHNY, SVGAGI (reference sequence). Trimming removed 5 bases from V and 10 bases from J, with 11 bases in between. The chain's CDR3 is CASSEELGAFF. The CDR3 DNA reads as TGTGCCAGCAGTGAGGAGCTCGGAGCTTTCTTT.

The V and J genes are TRBV7-2 and TRBJ2-5, with 7 bases aligning to TRBD2. The length of the CDR3 is 15 residues. V was pared by 2 bases and J by 4 bases, with 7 bases of the junction left unmatched. Germline V CDR1 and CDR2: SGHTA, FQGNSA. The CDR3 nucleotides are TGTGCCAGCAGCTTATCAGGAGGGAGGGGAGAGACCCAGTACTTC. Translation gives CASSLSGGRGETQYF.

V is TRBV30 and J is TRBJ2-7, with D tentatively TRBD1 (5 bases). Germline CDR1 and CDR2: GTSNPN and SVGIG (reference sequence). Trimming cost V 1 base and J 1 base, with 5 bases left between them. The CDR3 sequence is 12 residues long. Here the CDR3 DNA reads TGTGCCTGGAGTGACAGGTCCTACGAGCAGTACTTC. Translated, it gives CAWSDRSYEQYF.

The table lists this clone with a count of one. The chain joins TRBV12-3 or TRBV12-4 to TRBJ1-5; the D gene is possibly TRBD1 (5 bases). The CDR3 spans 12 residues. The V and J ends lost 7 bases and 7 bases respectively, with 11 bases between them. In nucleotides, the CDR3 is TGTGCCAGCACCAACGGGGGGCAGCCCCAGCATTTT. Translation gives CASTNGGQPQHF.

This chain links TRBV6-5 with TRBJ1-5; 7 bases map to TRBD1. Germline trimming cut 6 bases from V and 11 bases from J; bases unmatched to any gene: 7. There are 12 residues in the CDR3. Germline-derived CDR1 and CDR2 are MNHEY and SVGAGI. CDR3 in amino acids: CASRDRLKAQHF. The DNA for the CDR3 is TGTGCCAGCAGGGACAGGCTAAAGGCCCAGCATTTT.

Written as DNA, the CDR3 is TGTGCCAGCAGCGTATCGGGCCAGACAGGGGGAACGCATGGCTACACCTTC. Translation gives CASSVSGQTGGTHGYTF. This chain uses TRBV9 with TRBJ1-2; 9 nucleotides line up with TRBD1. This CDR3 contains 17 residues. V lost 1 base to trimming and J lost 6 bases; unmatched junction nucleotides: 13. The germline CDR1 and CDR2 sequences are SGDLS and YYNGEE.

Notes on this clone: Other DNA sequences within the sample encode an identical CDR3. The chain carries TRBV3-1 (or the pseudogene TRBV3-2) and TRBJ2-7; TRBD2 aligns across 14 bases. In germline, CDR1 is LGHDT, CDR2 YNNKEL (reference sequence). This CDR3 contains 16 residues. The V segment lost 1 base and the J segment 6 bases; nucleotides outside the gene matches: 5. As DNA, the CDR3 is TGTGCCAGCAGCCAAGGGACTAGCGGGAGGCTTGGCGAGCAGTACTTC. Protein product: CASSQGTSGRLGEQYF.

This chain uses TRBV30 with TRBJ2-7; D not resolved. Germline V gives CDR1 GTSNPN, CDR2 SVGIG (reference sequence). CDR3 length: 14 residues. Between the trimmed V and J ends, which lost 5 bases and 6 bases, there was a span of 20 bases. The CDR3 region is CAWRSSPVGVEQYF. The CDR3 nucleotides are TGTGCCTGGCGGAGCTCCCCGGTTGGTGTCGAGCAGTACTTC.

Concerning this clone: This sample includes further DNA sequences coding for the same CDR3. The chain uses TRBV4-3 and TRBJ2-5; 7 bases match TRBD2. The germline gives CDR1 LGHNA, CDR2 YSLEER. This CDR3 spans 16 amino acids. V gave up 0 bases and J gave up 1 base; unmatched junction bases: 5. The CDR3 protein is CASSQDLPGGQETQYF. CDR3 in DNA: TGCGCCAGCAGCCAAGATCTCCCGGGGGGCCAAGAGACCCAGTACTTC.

V is TRBV30 and J is TRBJ2-3; D gene ambiguous. Trimming stripped 1 base from V and 5 bases from J, with 4 bases between. This CDR3 is 11 amino acids long. CDR1 GTSNPN and CDR2 SVGIG come from the germline V gene (reference sequence). This CDR3 is CAWSAGDTQYF. As DNA, the CDR3 is TGTGCCTGGAGTGCAGGAGATACGCAGTATTTT.